This T cell receptor beta chain appears in the sequencing data of a study of blood T cell repertoires in COVID-19. Overall study: T cells, B-cell-depleted T cells, or PBMCs provided the cDNA or gDNA that served as material.

As processed by the authors: Amplification with reference gene primers provided the estimates of nucleated cell counts. The method was immunoSEQ multiplex PCR; TCRdb's version includes in-frame clones alone and lacks a portion of them. That table gives V, J and clone size, and the DNA gave D and trimming. The sample lists 150,000 to 200,000 clones, 80% occurring once. Recruits, aged about 18 to 90 years, lived in 24 US areas. Looked up from germline, CDR1 is SGHRS and CDR2 is YFSETQ. This CDR3 comprises 17 residues. V was pared by 1 base and J by 0 bases, with 14 bases between. This rearrangement joins TRBV5-1 to TRBJ1-3; D is ambiguous. Material for sequencing was PBMCs or T cells enriched from blood (not recorded which). The sequence was collected from a man between 60 and 70 years old who had been exposed to COVID-19. In nucleotides, the CDR3 is TGCGCCAGCAGCTTGTATCCGGTAGGGAGCTCTGGAAACACCATATATTTT. This encodes CASSLYPVGSSGNTIYF. Using reference TRBV5-1 and TRBJ1-3 for the parts outside the CDR3, the full variable domain is KAGVTQTPRYLIKTRGQQVTLSCSPISGHRSVSWYQQTPGQGLQFLFEYFSETQRNKGNFPGRFSGRQFSNSRSEMNVSTLELGDSALYLCASSLYPVGSSGNTIYFGEGSWLTVV.